The source of this T cell receptor (beta chain) is a study of blood T cells in healthy people across ages. At the level of the study: With template switching, about one barcoded beta molecule was captured per two T cells.

Primed by a sample-barcoded 5' primer and a J-beta primer mix, a second PCR proceeded for about 6 to 12 cycles. TCRdb redid the calling of the 5' RACE reads with MiXCR, one entry per CDR3 protein. The sample contains about 1.6 million distinct CDR3 sequences, roughly 30% of which appear only once. The authors isolated at least 7 million PBMCs per sample. This CDR3 has 13 residues. V lost 0 bases to trimming and J lost 8 bases, with 10 bases between them. The germline CDR1 and CDR2 sequences are MNHEY and SVGAGI. The TCR was taken from a woman in her 30s in good health. The chain links TRBV6-5 to TRBJ1-2; D ambiguous. The sample taken for sequencing was blood. The DNA of the CDR3 is TGTGCCAGCAGTTACTCGGCCAGAGGAGGCTACACCTTC. It specifies CASSYSARGGYTF.